The 15 T cell receptor beta chains presented below share a single source sample, sequenced in a study of response to subunit inactivated influenza vaccine. TCRdb reanalysed the RT-PCR reads using MiXCR and keeps one entry per CDR3 protein. The table lists 500,000 to 550,000 distinct CDR3 sequences, approximately 20% of them singletons. These data also featured in a second study, about T cells expressing NK-cell markers. That paper states: UMIs accompanied the 5'RACE template switching by which TCR beta cDNA was made.

The sequencing used CD4+ T cells sorted from PBMCs, collected about 11 days after vaccination. The receptors here all came from a man over 45 who received an inactivated influenza vaccine.

The rearrangement links TRBV5-1 to TRBJ2-7, with TRBD1 identical over 10 bases. The junction had 6 bases not matched to a gene; V was cut back by 1 base and J by 5 bases. CDR3 length: 15 amino acids. Germline V gene data show CDR1 as SGHRS and CDR2 as YFSETQ. The DNA of the CDR3 is TGCGCCAGCAGCTTGATGGGACAGGGGTCCCACGAGCAGTACTTC. It codes for CASSLMGQGSHEQYF.

The rearrangement uses TRBV19 and TRBJ1-1; D call uncertain. Germline lookup yields CDR1 LNHDA and CDR2 SQIVND (reference sequence). V gave up 3 bases and J gave up 1 base, with 12 bases separating them. The CDR3 loop spans 15 amino acids. The CDR3 here is CASSMGSVQNTEAFF. CDR3 nucleotides: TGTGCCAGTAGTATGGGTTCAGTGCAGAACACTGAAGCTTTCTTT.

In this sample, this clonotype turned up a few times. The chain links TRBV20-1 to TRBJ2-7; unclear D gene. Germline CDR1 and CDR2: DFQATT and SNEGSKA (reference sequence). V shed 8 bases and J shed 6 bases, with 17 bases lying between them. The CDR3 contains 12 residues. CDR3 DNA: TGCAGTACAAACAAGGTATCTGCCGAGCAGTACTTC. Residues: CSTNKVSAEQYF.

This chain joins TRBV6-5 and TRBJ2-7; D may correspond to TRBD1 or TRBD2 (5 bases each). This CDR3 has 16 amino acids. The germline CDR1 and CDR2 sequences are MNHEY and SVGAGI. V dropped 0 bases and J dropped 5 bases, with 17 bases sitting between them. Written as DNA, the CDR3 is TGTGCCAGCAGTTACTCGCTCGGTGGGGGAGCGGACGAGCAGTACTTC. Protein: CASSYSLGGGADEQYF.

This clonotype was recorded a few times. The J gene is TRBJ1-2, the V gene TRBV7-2; 8 bases are shared with TRBD1. V shed 0 bases, J shed 4 bases, and the junction held 7 bases outside the gene matches. Germline loops: CDR1 SGHTA, CDR2 FQGNSA. The CDR3 totals 16 residues. This CDR3 reads CASSLARTGSSYGYTF. In DNA, the CDR3 is TGTGCCAGCAGCTTAGCCCGGACAGGGTCAAGCTATGGCTACACCTTC.

The chain employs TRBV9 and TRBJ2-1; D is perhaps TRBD1 (6 bases). This CDR3 comprises 15 residues. Trimming left V 0 bases short and J 3 bases short, with 10 bases between. From germline, CDR1 is SGDLS and CDR2 YYNGEE. Here the CDR3 reads CASSVEAGDYNEQFF. The CDR3 coding sequence is TGTGCCAGCAGCGTAGAGGCAGGGGACTACAATGAGCAGTTCTTC.

This clonotype was detected ten times or more. The chain has TRBV7-2 and TRBJ2-3; 7 nucleotides agree with TRBD1. This CDR3 region has 14 residues. Per the germline V gene, CDR1 is SGHTA and CDR2 is FQGNSA. V shed 5 bases, J shed 2 bases, and the junction held 4 bases outside the gene matches. CDR3 in amino acids: CASSTDRATDTQYF. The CDR3 nucleotides are TGTGCCAGCAGCACCGACAGGGCCACAGATACGCAGTATTTT.

The V call is TRBV6-2 or TRBV6-3, the J call TRBJ1-2; no firm D call. Germline CDR1 is MNHEY and CDR2 is SVGEGT. CDR3 length equals 13 residues. With 5 bases removed from V and 10 bases from J, the gap between germline ends came to 17 bases. The CDR3 DNA is TGTGCCAGCAGTCGAGACCCCGGTAGCATCTACACCTTC. This sequence encodes CASSRDPGSIYTF.

Only a few counts were recorded for this clonotype. The V and J genes are TRBV20-1 and TRBJ1-4; D is unclear. In germline, CDR1 is DFQATT, CDR2 SNEGSKA (reference sequence). The CDR3 length is 13 residues. Between the trimmed V and J ends, which lost 2 bases and 4 bases, there was a span of 8 bases. In DNA form, the CDR3 reads TGCAGTGCTAGAAGGGAGATTAATGAAAAACTGTTTTTT. This translates into CSARREINEKLFF.

The table lists this clonotype with many counts. The chain combines TRBV20-1 with TRBJ2-5; 7 bases are a match to TRBD1. Germline CDR1 reads DFQATT; CDR2 reads SNEGSKA (reference sequence). The CDR3 is 14 amino acids. J gave up 1 base and V 3 bases, and 5 bases lay outside the gene matches. DNA of the CDR3: TGCAGTGCTAGGACTCGGGACAGCCAAGAGACCCAGTACTTC. Residues: CSARTRDSQETQYF.

This chain uses TRBV10-3 with TRBJ2-5; D might be TRBD1 or TRBD2, each matching 5 bases. The CDR3 is 15 residues long. The V gene's germline CDR1 is ENHRY and CDR2 SYGVKD. Trimming cost V 0 bases and J 6 bases, with 14 bases left between them. The CDR3 sequence: CAISESRQGVKTQYF. The CDR3 bases are TGTGCCATCAGTGAGTCGCGGCAGGGAGTGAAGACCCAGTACTTC.

V usage is TRBV12-2 and J usage is TRBJ2-7; TRBD2 reflects the table's D call only, with no check against the DNA. TRBV12-2 is listed as a pseudogene. The CDR3 is made up of 18 amino acids. CDR3: CASRLESLGIAASYEQYF. The CDR3 region has the DNA TGTGCAAGTCGCTTAGAATCCCTCGGAATAGCGGCTTCCTACGAGCAGTACTTC.

This clonotype was picked up a small number of times. The chain has TRBV10-3 and TRBJ1-1; 7 bases match TRBD1. The junction had 9 bases not matched to a gene; V was cut back by 3 bases and J by 5 bases. CDR1 is ENHRY, CDR2 SYGVKD, per germline. The CDR3 runs 15 residues. This CDR3 reads CAISDRGAAGTEAFF. The DNA for the CDR3 is TGTGCCATCAGTGACAGGGGGGCAGCTGGAACTGAAGCTTTCTTT.

In its sample, this clonotype was seen a few times. The J gene is TRBJ2-1, the V gene TRBV10-3; 13 bases align to TRBD2. This CDR3 is 15 amino acids long. The trim removed 4 bases at V and 9 bases at J, leaving 6 bases unmatched. CDR1 and CDR2 (germline): ENHRY, SYGVKD. CDR3 nucleotide sequence: TGTGCCATCAGTGGGACTAGCGGGGGAAAGGGTGAGCAGTTCTTC. Translating it yields CAISGTSGGKGEQFF.

V is TRBV4-1 and J is TRBJ2-7, with 9 bases that match TRBD1. The CDR3 extends over 16 amino acids. V was clipped by 0 bases and J by 3 bases; unmatched bases: 6. Germline V gives CDR1 MGHRA, CDR2 YSYEKL. The CDR3 DNA reads as TGCGCCAGCAGCCAAGATCAGGGACAGGGTATCTACGAGCAGTACTTC. Encoded protein: CASSQDQGQGIYEQYF.